This T cell receptor (beta chain) was obtained from a study of technical replicates of blood from four donors. Libraries were prepared by immunoSEQ multiplex PCR; TCRdb keeps only in-frame clonotypes and omits some of them. The data show approximately 70,000 clones, roughly nine tenths seen once. This CDR3 has 17 residues. Trimming cost V 5 bases and J 9 bases; bases outside gene matches: 18. Germline assignment: CDR1 SGHNT and CDR2 YYREEE (reference sequence). This sequence originates from a human donor in good health. The V and J genes are TRBV5-4 and TRBJ2-4; TRBD2 aligns across 9 bases. Material for sequencing was T cells isolated from PBMCs. The CDR3 DNA reads as TGTGCCAGCAGTACCTCGGGTAGCGGGAGCGGTTGGGGCATTCAGTACTTC. It is translated as CASSTSGSGSGWGIQYF.